These T cell receptor beta chains were read from a single sample in a study of early T cells in non-severe SARS-CoV-2 infection. MiXCR, applied by TCRdb to the 5' RACE reads, yields one record per CDR3 protein. There are about 69,000 distinct CDR3 sequences in the sample; roughly an eighth occur only once, and about 14% lies in the top ten. Sequencing was done on a sample of whole blood. These receptors originate from an adult who was a healthcare worker with PCR-confirmed SARS-CoV-2 infection or an uninfected control (not recorded which). Both conserved end residues are part of each CDR3. The D gene is left open where the match is weak. The size entry is marked missing in some rows and otherwise reads once, few, many or a size class.

d_gene: TRBD1; v_gene: TRBV20-1; abundance: -; j_gene: TRBJ2-7; CDR3nt: TGCAGTGCTCAGCCCCGGGACAGGGTTACCTACGAGCAGTACTTC; CDR3aa: CSAQPRDRVTYEQYF
d_gene: -; v_gene: TRBV24-1; abundance: -; j_gene: TRBJ2-1; CDR3nt: TGTGCCACCAGTGATCCTAGCCGAGGTGAGCAGTTCTTC; CDR3aa: CATSDPSRGEQFF
d_gene: TRBD1; v_gene: TRBV5-1; abundance: -; j_gene: TRBJ1-1; CDR3nt: TGCGCCAGCAGCTCCCAGGGGGCCGGGACTGAAGCTTTCTTT; CDR3aa: CASSSQGAGTEAFF
d_gene: -; v_gene: TRBV29-1; abundance: few; j_gene: TRBJ2-1; CDR3nt: TGCAGCGTTGACAGGGGGGCCTACAATGAGCAGTTCTTC; CDR3aa: CSVDRGAYNEQFF
d_gene: TRBD2; v_gene: TRBV7-3; abundance: few; j_gene: TRBJ2-1; CDR3nt: TGTGCCAGCAGCTTAACAGGGACTAGCAACGAGCAGTTCTTC; CDR3aa: CASSLTGTSNEQFF
d_gene: -; v_gene: TRBV11-2; abundance: -; j_gene: TRBJ2-2; CDR3nt: TGTGCCAGCAGCTCCCCCCGGGCGCGGACAACGAGGACCGGGGAGCTGTTTTTT; CDR3aa: CASSSPRARTTRTGELFF
d_gene: TRBD1; v_gene: TRBV27; abundance: -; j_gene: TRBJ1-2; CDR3nt: TGTGCCAGCAGTTTAACGGGACAGGGGGTGTTTGGCTACACCTTC; CDR3aa: CASSLTGQGVFGYTF
d_gene: -; v_gene: TRBV27; abundance: few; j_gene: TRBJ1-2; CDR3nt: TGTGCCAGCAGGCCTACAGGGTTTACCTATGGCTACACCTTC; CDR3aa: CASRPTGFTYGYTF
d_gene: -; v_gene: TRBV7-2; abundance: many; j_gene: TRBJ2-6; CDR3nt: TGTGCCAGCAGCCTCATGGGGAGGTCTGGGGCCAACGTCCTGACTTTC; CDR3aa: CASSLMGRSGANVLTF
d_gene: TRBD1; v_gene: TRBV6-1; abundance: many; j_gene: TRBJ2-5; CDR3nt: TGTGCCAGCAGCGCCACCCGGGACAGGGTCGAGACCCAGTACTTC; CDR3aa: CASSATRDRVETQYF
d_gene: TRBD1; v_gene: TRBV28; abundance: few; j_gene: TRBJ2-3; CDR3nt: TGTGCCAGCATTCCGTGGGACAGGGAGACAGATACGCAGTATTTT; CDR3aa: CASIPWDRETDTQYF
d_gene: -; v_gene: TRBV29-1; abundance: -; j_gene: TRBJ2-3; CDR3nt: TGCAGCGTGGCAGGGCCTGGGGGAACAGATACGCAGTATTTT; CDR3aa: CSVAGPGGTDTQYF
d_gene: -; v_gene: TRBV27; abundance: -; j_gene: TRBJ1-1; CDR3nt: TGTGCCAGCAGTCCCCGGGGGGCTGAAGCTTTCTTT; CDR3aa: CASSPRGAEAFF
d_gene: -; v_gene: TRBV4-1; abundance: many; j_gene: TRBJ1-4; CDR3nt: TGCGCCAGCAGCCTCAGGGAGAGGAATGAAAAACTGTTTTTT; CDR3aa: CASSLRERNEKLFF
d_gene: -; v_gene: TRBV7-8; abundance: many; j_gene: TRBJ2-2; CDR3nt: TGTGCCAGCAGCCCCTCCGGGGCGAACACCGGGGAGCTGTTTTTT; CDR3aa: CASSPSGANTGELFF
d_gene: TRBD1; v_gene: TRBV20-1; abundance: few; j_gene: TRBJ2-5; CDR3nt: TGCAGTGTCTCGCCGGGACAGGGCCAAGAGACCCAGTACTTC; CDR3aa: CSVSPGQGQETQYF
d_gene: TRBD2; v_gene: TRBV2; abundance: few; j_gene: TRBJ2-2; CDR3nt: TGTGCCAGCGCGGGGGTGTTGGCCGGGGAGCTGTTTTTT; CDR3aa: CASAGVLAGELFF
d_gene: -; v_gene: TRBV29-1; abundance: few; j_gene: TRBJ1-5; CDR3nt: TGCAGCGTTACAGGGTCGGGGGGTCAGCCCCAGCATTTT; CDR3aa: CSVTGSGGQPQHF
d_gene: TRBD1; v_gene: TRBV10-1; abundance: -; j_gene: TRBJ1-1; CDR3nt: TGCGCCAGGGAACAGGGGGCTGGGACTGAAGCTTTCTTT; CDR3aa: CAREQGAGTEAFF
d_gene: TRBD2; v_gene: TRBV7-3; abundance: many; j_gene: TRBJ2-1; CDR3nt: TGTGCCAGCAGCCTTAGCGGGGGGGCATTCTACAATGAGCAGTTCTTC; CDR3aa: CASSLSGGAFYNEQFF
d_gene: -; v_gene: TRBV20-1; abundance: few; j_gene: TRBJ1-6; CDR3nt: TGCAGTGCTAGAGATTTGGGGATGTATTCACCCCTCCACTTT; CDR3aa: CSARDLGMYSPLHF
d_gene: -; v_gene: TRBV18; abundance: -; j_gene: TRBJ2-3; CDR3nt: TGTGCCAGCTCACCAGGGCCAGATACGCAGTATTTT; CDR3aa: CASSPGPDTQYF
d_gene: -; v_gene: TRBV28; abundance: many; j_gene: TRBJ1-1; CDR3nt: TGTGCCAGCAGGCCGGGGCCGGGTGAAGCTTTCTTT; CDR3aa: CASRPGPGEAFF
d_gene: -; v_gene: TRBV7-2; abundance: few; j_gene: TRBJ1-2; CDR3nt: TGTGCCAGCACCTACGCAGGCCCTAACTATGGCTACACCTTC; CDR3aa: CASTYAGPNYGYTF
d_gene: -; v_gene: TRBV29-1; abundance: few; j_gene: TRBJ1-1; CDR3nt: TGCAGCGTTGGGATGAACACTGAAGCTTTCTTT; CDR3aa: CSVGMNTEAFF
d_gene: -; v_gene: TRBV20-1; abundance: few; j_gene: TRBJ2-5; CDR3nt: TGCAGTGCTAGGGGGGCCGGGGAGACCCAGTACTTC; CDR3aa: CSARGAGETQYF
d_gene: TRBD2; v_gene: TRBV7-3; abundance: -; j_gene: TRBJ2-1; CDR3nt: TGTGCCAGCAGCTTAGATGCGGGGGTAGACCCCTACAATGAGCAGTTCTTC; CDR3aa: CASSLDAGVDPYNEQFF
d_gene: TRBD1; v_gene: TRBV4-1; abundance: many; j_gene: TRBJ1-1; CDR3nt: TGCGCCAGCAGCCAAAAGGGGACAGGGAGGGACACTGAAGCTTTCTTT; CDR3aa: CASSQKGTGRDTEAFF
d_gene: TRBD1; v_gene: TRBV6-6; abundance: -; j_gene: TRBJ1-1; CDR3nt: TGTGCCAGCAGTGAGCCGGGACAGGGGAGATCTGAAGCTTTCTTT; CDR3aa: CASSEPGQGRSEAFF
d_gene: TRBD1; v_gene: TRBV29-1; abundance: few; j_gene: TRBJ2-7; CDR3nt: TGCAGCGTTGAAGGGCAGGGGGCCTACGAGCAGTACTTC; CDR3aa: CSVEGQGAYEQYF
d_gene: -; v_gene: TRBV7-3; abundance: many; j_gene: TRBJ1-4; CDR3nt: TGTGCCAGCTTAGGACCTCACCCCGGGGATGAAAAACTGTTTTTT; CDR3aa: CASLGPHPGDEKLFF
d_gene: -; v_gene: TRBV27; abundance: -; j_gene: TRBJ1-2; CDR3nt: TGTGCCAGCAGTCTCTACTGGGCACCTAACTATGGCTACACCTTC; CDR3aa: CASSLYWAPNYGYTF
d_gene: TRBD1; v_gene: TRBV6-5; abundance: many; j_gene: TRBJ1-5; CDR3nt: TGTGCCAGCAGACGTCAGGGGGGCAGCAATCAGCCCCAGCATTTT; CDR3aa: CASRRQGGSNQPQHF
d_gene: -; v_gene: TRBV29-1; abundance: many; j_gene: TRBJ2-1; CDR3nt: TGCAGCGTTGAACTAGGCTACAATGAGCAGTTCTTC; CDR3aa: CSVELGYNEQFF
d_gene: TRBD2; v_gene: TRBV6-1; abundance: -; j_gene: TRBJ2-2; CDR3nt: TGTGCCAGCACCTGGGCGGGAGGCACCGGGGAGCTGTTTTTT; CDR3aa: CASTWAGGTGELFF
d_gene: TRBD1; v_gene: TRBV20-1; abundance: many; j_gene: TRBJ1-5; CDR3nt: TGCAGTGCTAGTCCCGGGACAGGGGGGCTTCAGCCCCAGCATTTT; CDR3aa: CSASPGTGGLQPQHF
d_gene: -; v_gene: TRBV10-3; abundance: -; j_gene: TRBJ1-6; CDR3nt: TGTGCCATCAGAGGTATCGATTCACCCCTCCACTTT; CDR3aa: CAIRGIDSPLHF
d_gene: -; v_gene: TRBV12-3/TRBV12-4; abundance: few; j_gene: TRBJ2-5; CDR3nt: TGTGCCAGCAGTCCGGCCTTGGGGGCCCGCCAAGAGACCCAGTACTTC; CDR3aa: CASSPALGARQETQYF
d_gene: -; v_gene: TRBV9; abundance: many; j_gene: TRBJ1-3; CDR3nt: TGTGCCAGCAGCGAGAACAGTGGAAACACCATATATTTT; CDR3aa: CASSENSGNTIYF
d_gene: TRBD1; v_gene: TRBV9; abundance: many; j_gene: TRBJ1-4; CDR3nt: TGTGCCAGCAGCGTCGGGACAGAATCCACTGAAAAACTGTTTTTT; CDR3aa: CASSVGTESTEKLFF
d_gene: -; v_gene: TRBV6-2/TRBV6-3; abundance: -; j_gene: TRBJ2-7; CDR3nt: TGTGCCAGCAGTTACTCGGGGGGGCACGAGCAGTACTTC; CDR3aa: CASSYSGGHEQYF
d_gene: -; v_gene: TRBV7-8; abundance: -; j_gene: TRBJ2-5; CDR3nt: TGTGCCAGCAGCCAGGACATGATGGAGACCCAGTACTTC; CDR3aa: CASSQDMMETQYF
d_gene: -; v_gene: TRBV20-1; abundance: few; j_gene: TRBJ2-1; CDR3nt: TGCAGTGCTAGTTATTCGGTCGCTAACAATGAGCAGTTCTTC; CDR3aa: CSASYSVANNEQFF
d_gene: TRBD1; v_gene: TRBV9; abundance: many; j_gene: TRBJ1-6; CDR3nt: TGTGCCAGCAGCGAACCGGGACAGAGAAATTCACCCCTCCACTTT; CDR3aa: CASSEPGQRNSPLHF
d_gene: -; v_gene: TRBV7-8; abundance: -; j_gene: TRBJ2-7; CDR3nt: TGTGCCAGCAGCCCTCGGACAGTCCAGGCCTACGAGCAGTACTTC; CDR3aa: CASSPRTVQAYEQYF
d_gene: -; v_gene: TRBV30; abundance: few; j_gene: TRBJ1-2; CDR3nt: TGTGCCTGGAGTGTTAGGCAGGGGAGAAGTGGCTACACCTTC; CDR3aa: CAWSVRQGRSGYTF
d_gene: TRBD2; v_gene: TRBV7-9; abundance: -; j_gene: TRBJ2-7; CDR3nt: TGTGCCAGCAGCTTAGTGGCGGGGGGATTCTACGAGCAGTACTTC; CDR3aa: CASSLVAGGFYEQYF
d_gene: -; v_gene: TRBV29-1; abundance: -; j_gene: TRBJ1-2; CDR3nt: TGCAGCGTTGATCAGTTTAACTATGGCTACACCTTC; CDR3aa: CSVDQFNYGYTF
d_gene: -; v_gene: TRBV29-1; abundance: -; j_gene: TRBJ1-1; CDR3nt: TGCAGCGTTGTTGGACAAATGAACACTGAAGCTTTCTTT; CDR3aa: CSVVGQMNTEAFF
d_gene: -; v_gene: TRBV28; abundance: -; j_gene: TRBJ2-7; CDR3nt: TGTGCCAGCAGTTTATCAGGGGACCCGCGGGAGCAGTACTTC; CDR3aa: CASSLSGDPREQYF
d_gene: TRBD2; v_gene: TRBV7-6; abundance: few; j_gene: TRBJ2-1; CDR3nt: TGTGCCAGCAGCTTAGCCCCGTTTGGGGCGGGGGGGTACAATGAGCAGTTCTTC; CDR3aa: CASSLAPFGAGGYNEQFF
d_gene: TRBD1; v_gene: TRBV29-1; abundance: few; j_gene: TRBJ1-1; CDR3nt: TGCAGCGTTGCTGTGGCAGGGGGGACTGAAGCTTTCTTT; CDR3aa: CSVAVAGGTEAFF
d_gene: -; v_gene: TRBV20-1; abundance: -; j_gene: TRBJ2-1; CDR3nt: TGCAGTGCTAGTGGGTTAAATGAGCAGTTCTTC; CDR3aa: CSASGLNEQFF